This TCR beta chain was captured by sequencing in a study of radiation and T cells in renal cell carcinoma. A word on this clone: No antigen is known for it.

Findings of the study overall: Pretreatment tumor biopsies were lacking, so baseline clonotypes are unknown.

The assay was immunoSEQ multiplex PCR, and TCRdb's table has in-frame clones only and misses some. The table shows about 86,000 clones, with around 85% occurring only once. Time point noted: blood 4 weeks post-SBRT, at nephrectomy. Treatment reported: 15 Gy SBRT to primary tumor, nephrectomy 4 weeks later. Nephrectomy followed 15 Gy stereotactic body radiation by 4 weeks. The clonotype comes from a man in his fifties or sixties with renal cell carcinoma. Source: blood, taken from a patient whose treatment included radiotherapy and nephrectomy.

CDR3: CASSQSGGRTDTQYF. In DNA, the CDR3 is TGTGCCAGCAGCCAGAGCGGGGGGCGCACAGATACGCAGTATTTT. The genes are TRBV7-2 and TRBJ2-3; 9 bases align to TRBD2. V shed 5 bases, J shed 1 base, and the junction held 4 bases outside the gene matches. The V gene's germline CDR1 is SGHTA and CDR2 FQGNSA. This CDR3 contains 15 residues. Complete variable domain (other parts from reference TRBV7-2 and TRBJ2-3): GAGVSQSPSNKVTEKGKDVELRCDPISGHTALYWYRQSLGQGLEFLIYFQGNSAPDKSGLPSDRFSAERTGGSVSTLTIQRTQQEDSAVYLCASSQSGGRTDTQYFGPGTRLTVL.